This T cell receptor (beta chain) was identified during a study of T-cell memory formation after mild COVID-19. Trimming took 7 bases from V and 4 from J, leaving 13 bases between them. In germline, CDR1 is SEHNR, CDR2 FQNEAQ (reference sequence). This CDR3 comprises 14 residues. From the 5' RACE reads, TCRdb called clonotypes with MiXCR, one entry per CDR3 protein. Of around 530,000 distinct CDR3 sequences listed, roughly 20% are singletons. Sequenced sample: PBMCs or a T cell subset sorted from them (not recorded which). The receptor comes from an adult woman who had mild COVID-19 (a few samples of this study predate the infection). Cell type and time point are not known. J is TRBJ2-2 and V is TRBV7-9; D not certain. CDR3 sequence reads: CASTYQWGTGELFF. The CDR3 DNA reads as TGTGCCAGCACTTATCAATGGGGCACCGGGGAGCTGTTTTTT.